This TCR beta chain stems from a study of neurological immune-mediated disorders. Whole-study findings and limits: Among 34 multiple sclerosis patients, phylogenetic grouping put the repertoires of 18 into a single related-CDR3 cluster, a possible signature. With the multiple sclerosis repertoire cluster, none of the clinical or MRI features showed an association.

TCRdb re-called the 5' RACE reads through MiXCR, storing one row per CDR3 protein. This table holds about 74,000 distinct CDR3 sequences, 5.2% found once. Germline V gives CDR1 MNHNS, CDR2 SASEGT. The CDR3 has 14 amino acids. V was pared by 3 bases and J by 9 bases, with 3 bases of the junction left unmatched. In the case of this clonotype: Its specificity is unknown.

V usage is TRBV6-1 and J usage is TRBJ1-6; 9 bases agree with TRBD1. The clonotype was recovered from a man between 18 and 29 years old with multiple sclerosis. Material: PBMCs. CDR3 residues: CASSEGQGGSPLHF. CDR3 coding DNA: TGTGCCAGCAGTGAGGGACAGGGTGGTTCACCCCTCCACTTT.